These 32 T cell receptor beta chains share one sample of origin, sequenced in a study of blood T cell repertoires in COVID-19. Measured with immunoSEQ multiplex PCR; TCRdb has only the in-frame clones, and not every one. The data hold roughly 130,000 clones, with 65% to 80% observed a single time. The sample comprised peripheral blood. The receptor set was obtained from a man in his fifties or sixties with acute or convalescent COVID-19.

This clone was seen only once. This chain joins TRBV7-9 and TRBJ2-2; 10 bases are a match to TRBD1. With 5 bases clipped from V and 3 bases from J, the junction kept 3 bases outside the gene matches. This CDR3 is 15 amino acids long. Germline values: CDR1 SEHNR, CDR2 FQNEAQ (reference sequence). The CDR3 spells CASSPGQGDTGELFF. Written as DNA, the CDR3 is TGTGCCAGCAGCCCTGGACAGGGGGACACCGGGGAGCTGTTTTTT.

V is TRBV24-1 and J is TRBJ1-2; 8 bases are shared with TRBD1. J lost 8 bases, V lost 4 bases, and 8 bases had no gene match. This CDR3 has 14 amino acids. Per germline, CDR1 KGHDR and CDR2 SFDVKD. The CDR3 loop reads CATSDLGQGVGYTF. Here the CDR3 DNA reads TGTGCCACCAGTGACCTTGGACAGGGCGTCGGCTACACCTTC.

This chain uses TRBV5-1 with TRBJ2-3, with D possibly TRBD2 on 6 matching bases. The CDR3 sequence is 13 residues long. V lost 3 bases and J lost 6, with 11 bases in between. Germline V lookup: CDR1 SGHRS, CDR2 YFSETQ. The CDR3 region has the DNA TGCGCCAGCAGCTCCTTGACTAGTGATACGCAGTATTTT. It is translated as CASSSLTSDTQYF.

This chain connects TRBV5-5 to TRBJ1-1; 7 bases are a match to TRBD1. This CDR3 comprises 13 residues. J was trimmed by 11 bases and V by 2 bases; bases with no gene match: 9. The germline gives CDR1 SGHKS, CDR2 YYEKEE (reference sequence). The CDR3 DNA reads as TGTGCCAGCAGCTTCGGACAGGCCACGGTCGCTTTCTTT. Its protein is CASSFGQATVAFF.

The chain is built from TRBV29-1 and TRBJ2-7; TRBD1 matches at 9 bases. In germline, CDR1 is SQVTM, CDR2 ANQGSEA. The CDR3 is 14 residues long. V gave up 0 bases and J gave up 5 bases; unmatched junction bases: 5. The CDR3 spells CSVEEGTGINEQYF. Here the CDR3 DNA reads TGCAGCGTTGAAGAGGGGACAGGGATCAACGAGCAGTACTTC.

The chain links TRBV6-5 to TRBJ1-2; a possible D gene is TRBD1 (6 bases). The germline V gene has CDR1 MNHEY and CDR2 SVGAGI. V was shortened by 0 bases and J by 6 bases, with 11 bases between the two germline ends. This CDR3 region has 14 residues. Written as DNA, the CDR3 is TGTGCCAGCAGTTACTCGGGGCAGGGGAATGGCTACACCTTC. Its translation: CASSYSGQGNGYTF.

V usage is TRBV5-5 and J usage is TRBJ2-3; possible D gene TRBD2, 6 bases. Trimming pared 4 bases from V and 4 bases from J, leaving 13 bases between. The V gene's germline CDR1 is SGHKS and CDR2 YYEKEE (reference sequence). The CDR3 extends over 14 amino acids. The CDR3 is CASSNGEVPDTQYF. The CDR3 DNA reads TGTGCCAGCAGCAACGGGGAGGTCCCAGATACGCAGTATTTT. The variable domain in full, completed from reference TRBV5-5 and TRBJ2-3, reads DAGVTQSPTHLIKTRGQQVTLRCSPISGHKSVSWYQQVLGQGPQFIFQYYEKEERGRGNFPDRFSARQFPNYSSELNVNALLLGDSALYLCASSNGEVPDTQYFGPGTRLTVL.

CDR3 DNA sequence: TGTGCCAGCAGTAGAGGGGGTAACGGGCAGCCCCAGCATTTT. Amino acid sequence: CASSRGGNGQPQHF. The chain combines TRBV28 with TRBJ1-5, with D possibly being TRBD1 (6 bases). In germline, CDR1 is MDHEN, CDR2 SYDVKM. There are 14 residues in the CDR3. V was cut by 5 bases and J by 7 bases, with 15 bases left in between. The variable domain in full, completed from reference TRBV28 and TRBJ1-5, reads DVKVTQSSRYLVKRTGEKVFLECVQDMDHENMFWYRQDPGLGLRLIYFSYDVKMKEKGDIPEGYSVSREKKERFSLILESASTNQTSMYLCASSRGGNGQPQHFGDGTRLSIL.

CDR3 DNA sequence: TGTGCCAGCAGCCCGGGACAGGGGGCAGGCAATGAGCAGTTCTTC. It codes for CASSPGQGAGNEQFF. The chain couples TRBV27 to TRBJ2-1, with TRBD1 matching 12 bases. This CDR3 has 15 amino acids. Germline CDR1 is MNHEY and CDR2 is SMNVEV (reference sequence). V shed 6 bases, J shed 6 bases, and the junction held 6 bases outside the gene matches.

The rearrangement links TRBV28 to TRBJ2-5, with 7 bases aligning to TRBD2. The CDR3 extends over 15 amino acids. Germline assignment: CDR1 MDHEN and CDR2 SYDVKM. With V trimmed by 8 bases and J by 3 bases, 12 bases remained unmatched. The CDR3 sequence: CASSPTEGREETQYF. CDR3 sequence (DNA): TGTGCCAGCTCTCCTACGGAGGGGAGGGAAGAGACCCAGTACTTC.

V and J are TRBV21-1 and TRBJ2-7; the table's D call, TRBD1, was not checked against the DNA. TRBV21-1 is designated a pseudogene. CDR3 length: 18 residues. Here the CDR3 DNA reads TGTGCCAGCAGCCTCACTTCCCCTCGACAGGGAGGTGTCCACGAGCAGTACTTC. It translates to CASSLTSPRQGGVHEQYF.

The genes are TRBV6-2 or TRBV6-3 and TRBJ1-1; D unclear. The CDR3 contains 13 residues. The germline V gene encodes CDR1 MNHEY and CDR2 SVGEGT. Trimming took off 6 bases at V and 1 base at J, with 9 bases between the two ends. The CDR3 nucleotides read TGTGCCAGCAGCCATAGACAGAACACTGAAGCTTTCTTT. The encoded protein is CASSHRQNTEAFF.

The genes are TRBV6-1 and TRBJ2-3, with D perhaps matching TRBD1 (6 bases). CDR3 length: 15 residues. Trimming left V 2 bases short and J 4 bases short, with 13 bases between. Germline CDR1 MNHNS, CDR2 SASEGT. CDR3: CASSERGGRADTQYF. Written as DNA, the CDR3 is TGTGCCAGCAGTGAACGAGGGGGACGGGCAGATACGCAGTATTTT.

This clone was detected only once. The V and J genes are TRBV4-1 and TRBJ1-1, with a tentative D call TRBD1 (5 bases). Trimming pared 0 bases from V and 3 bases from J, leaving 14 bases between. The CDR3 sequence is 16 residues long. Germline CDR1 reads MGHRA; CDR2 reads YSYEKL. The CDR3 sequence: CASSQDAAGLYTEAFF. CDR3 DNA sequence: TGCGCCAGCAGCCAAGATGCGGCGGGGCTTTACACTGAAGCTTTCTTT.

The genes are TRBV28 and TRBJ1-5; D remains ambiguous. CDR1 and CDR2 from the germline V gene are MDHEN and SYDVKM. There are 15 residues in the CDR3. Trimming removed 3 bases from V and 6 bases from J, with 15 bases in between. The CDR3 bases are TGTGCCAGCAGTTTCTCCGGCCGAAGGAGTCAGCCCCAGCATTTT. It encodes CASSFSGRRSQPQHF.

The V call is TRBV7-9, the J call TRBJ2-5; TRBD2 matches 8 bases. With V trimmed by 7 bases and J by 5 bases, 9 bases remained unmatched. Germline-derived CDR1 and CDR2 are SEHNR and FQNEAQ (reference sequence). The CDR3 totals 14 residues. The CDR3 protein is CASTVGGALETQYF. CDR3 nucleotide sequence: TGTGCCAGCACAGTCGGGGGGGCTCTGGAGACCCAGTACTTC.

This chain joins TRBV2 and TRBJ1-5; D not certain. The CDR3 extends over 13 amino acids. V gave up 2 bases and J gave up 4 bases, with 6 bases separating them. CDR1 and CDR2 (germline): SNHLY, FYNNEI. The DNA for the CDR3 is TGTGCCAGCAGTGAACGTATAAATCAGCCCCAGCATTTT. This sequence encodes CASSERINQPQHF. Drawing the rest from reference TRBV2 and TRBJ1-5, the complete variable domain is EPEVTQTPSHQVTQMGQEVILRCVPISNHLYFYWYRQILGQKVEFLVSFYNNEISEKSEIFDDQFSVERPDGSNFTLKIRSTKLEDSAMYFCASSERINQPQHFGDGTRLSIL.

The chain recombines TRBV2 with TRBJ2-5; 10 positions agree with TRBD2. With 4 bases clipped from V and 2 bases from J, the junction kept 22 bases outside the gene matches. CDR1 and CDR2 from the germline V gene are SNHLY and FYNNEI. There are 21 residues in the CDR3. CDR3 amino acids: CASSVENIAGGGPKPQETQYF. CDR3 sequence (DNA): TGTGCCAGCAGTGTGGAGAACATAGCGGGAGGAGGGCCTAAACCACAAGAGACCCAGTACTTC.

This clone appeared a single time. The chain is built from TRBV28 and TRBJ2-2, with TRBD1 matching 8 bases. This CDR3 is 13 amino acids long. After removal of 6 bases from V and 6 bases from J, the junction contained 3 bases not matched to a gene. Germline CDR1 reads MDHEN; CDR2 reads SYDVKM. The DNA for the CDR3 is TGTGCCAGCAGACCACAGGGGGCCGGGGAGCTGTTTTTT. This gives the protein CASRPQGAGELFF.

The rearrangement links TRBV19 to TRBJ2-1; 9 bases align to TRBD2. The germline CDR1 and CDR2 sequences are LNHDA and SQIVND (reference sequence). J lost 3 bases, V lost 4 bases, and 13 bases had no gene match. This CDR3 has 18 residues. The CDR3 is CASSNNGGLAGYYNEQFF. The CDR3 nucleotides are TGTGCCAGTAGTAACAACGGTGGTCTAGCGGGGTACTACAATGAGCAGTTCTTC.

The chain has TRBV28 and TRBJ2-7, with 9 bases aligning to TRBD2. The CDR3 is 15 amino acids. Trimming at V came to 6 bases and at J to 2 bases, leaving 8 bases not matched to a gene. CDR1 MDHEN and CDR2 SYDVKM come from the germline V gene. The CDR3 DNA reads TGTGCCAGCAGCTCAGAGGTAGCGGGAGCCTACGAGCAGTACTTC. Translated: CASSSEVAGAYEQYF.

The chain is built from TRBV29-1 and TRBJ2-3, with D uncertain. V was clipped by 4 bases and J by 0 bases, with 11 bases between them. CDR3 size: 14 residues. In germline, CDR1 is SQVTM, CDR2 ANQGSEA. The CDR3 sequence: CSVGPATSTDTQYF. The CDR3 DNA is TGCAGCGTTGGGCCAGCGACTAGCACAGATACGCAGTATTTT.

This clone has just a few counts. The rearrangement links TRBV18 to TRBJ1-1; D is unclear. Germline assignment: CDR1 KGHSH and CDR2 LQKENI. Trimming took off 5 bases at V and 1 base at J, with 14 bases between the two ends. There are 15 residues in the CDR3. Here the CDR3 reads CASSKEPPGNTEAFF. The CDR3 DNA sequence: TGTGCCAGCTCAAAGGAACCCCCGGGGAACACTGAAGCTTTCTTT.

This clone has a handful of counts. The genes are TRBV19 and TRBJ2-2; 8 bases agree with TRBD1. The CDR3 length is 15 residues. V dropped 3 bases and J dropped 0; count of bases not matched to a gene: 0. Germline CDR1 and CDR2: LNHDA and SQIVND (reference sequence). The CDR3 loop is CASSMGQANTGELFF. The CDR3 DNA reads as TGTGCCAGTAGTATGGGACAGGCGAACACCGGGGAGCTGTTTTTT.

The gene calls are TRBV7-3 and TRBJ1-1; maybe TRBD1 (6 bases). Trimming took off 4 bases at V and 1 base at J, with 10 bases between the two ends. The CDR3 extends over 14 amino acids. Germline CDR1 reads SGHTA; CDR2 reads FQGTGA. The chain's CDR3 is CASSSGHANTEAFF. CDR3 DNA: TGTGCCAGCAGCTCGGGACACGCGAACACTGAAGCTTTCTTT.

This clone was seen a few times. J is TRBJ1-2 and V is TRBV5-6, with D hard to call. In germline, CDR1 is SGHDT, CDR2 YYEEEE. The CDR3 totals 18 residues. Trimming left V 3 bases short and J 4 bases short, with 25 bases between. CDR3 sequence reads: CASSSSVPKMLGSYGYTF. The CDR3 DNA follows: TGTGCCAGCAGCTCCTCTGTCCCCAAGATGCTCGGGAGCTATGGCTACACCTTC.

V gene TRBV3-1 (or the pseudogene TRBV3-2) combines with J gene TRBJ2-1; TRBD2 agrees at 9 bases. This CDR3 has 13 residues. V shed 8 bases, J shed 8 bases, and the junction held 7 bases outside the gene matches. Germline CDR1 LGHDT, CDR2 YNNKEL (reference sequence). Here the CDR3 DNA reads TGTGCCAGCGGTAGCGGGAGTTGGGATGAGCAGTTCTTC. Residues: CASGSGSWDEQFF.

The CDR3 DNA reads as TGTGCCGCCCAGCTAGCGGGAGGGGAATATGAGCAGTTCTTC. Translating it yields CAAQLAGGEYEQFF. V and J are TRBV27 and TRBJ2-1; 12 bases map to TRBD2. Per the germline V gene, CDR1 is MNHEY and CDR2 is SMNVEV (reference sequence). V lost 11 bases and J lost 8; bases outside the gene matches: 10. This CDR3 is built from 14 residues.

The chain employs TRBV10-3 and TRBJ2-7, with TRBD1 matching 8 bases. Trimming took 10 bases from V and 6 from J; bases not matched to a gene: 8. The CDR3 contains 12 residues. The germline V gene encodes CDR1 ENHRY and CDR2 SYGVKD. The DNA of the CDR3 is TGTGCCAGCTGGGACAGGAGGGGCGAGCAGTACTTC. Encoded protein: CASWDRRGEQYF.

The chain recombines TRBV12-3 or TRBV12-4 with TRBJ2-5; D is ambiguous. V dropped 7 bases and J dropped 9 bases, with 18 bases sitting between them. The CDR3 is 13 amino acids. CDR3 nucleotide sequence: TGTGCCAGCACCTTCTCCGGCAGGTCGTCCCAGTACTTC. As protein: CASTFSGRSSQYF.

The V gene is TRBV5-1, the J gene TRBJ2-1, with 8 nucleotides matching TRBD2. Germline trimming cut 0 bases from V and 3 bases from J; bases unmatched to any gene: 5. Germline lookup yields CDR1 SGHRS and CDR2 YFSETQ. The CDR3 loop spans 16 amino acids. CDR3 in amino acids: CASSLEAGAVYNEQFF. The CDR3 bases are TGCGCCAGCAGCTTGGAAGCGGGAGCGGTCTACAATGAGCAGTTCTTC.

For the CDR3, the DNA is TGTGCCAGCAGCCCCGGACAGGGCATATCTAACTATGGCTACACCTTC. Protein product: CASSPGQGISNYGYTF. The V and J genes are TRBV28 and TRBJ1-2, with 8 bases aligning to TRBD1. With V trimmed by 6 bases and J by 0 bases, 9 bases remained unmatched. The CDR3 is 16 amino acids. Germline V gives CDR1 MDHEN, CDR2 SYDVKM.